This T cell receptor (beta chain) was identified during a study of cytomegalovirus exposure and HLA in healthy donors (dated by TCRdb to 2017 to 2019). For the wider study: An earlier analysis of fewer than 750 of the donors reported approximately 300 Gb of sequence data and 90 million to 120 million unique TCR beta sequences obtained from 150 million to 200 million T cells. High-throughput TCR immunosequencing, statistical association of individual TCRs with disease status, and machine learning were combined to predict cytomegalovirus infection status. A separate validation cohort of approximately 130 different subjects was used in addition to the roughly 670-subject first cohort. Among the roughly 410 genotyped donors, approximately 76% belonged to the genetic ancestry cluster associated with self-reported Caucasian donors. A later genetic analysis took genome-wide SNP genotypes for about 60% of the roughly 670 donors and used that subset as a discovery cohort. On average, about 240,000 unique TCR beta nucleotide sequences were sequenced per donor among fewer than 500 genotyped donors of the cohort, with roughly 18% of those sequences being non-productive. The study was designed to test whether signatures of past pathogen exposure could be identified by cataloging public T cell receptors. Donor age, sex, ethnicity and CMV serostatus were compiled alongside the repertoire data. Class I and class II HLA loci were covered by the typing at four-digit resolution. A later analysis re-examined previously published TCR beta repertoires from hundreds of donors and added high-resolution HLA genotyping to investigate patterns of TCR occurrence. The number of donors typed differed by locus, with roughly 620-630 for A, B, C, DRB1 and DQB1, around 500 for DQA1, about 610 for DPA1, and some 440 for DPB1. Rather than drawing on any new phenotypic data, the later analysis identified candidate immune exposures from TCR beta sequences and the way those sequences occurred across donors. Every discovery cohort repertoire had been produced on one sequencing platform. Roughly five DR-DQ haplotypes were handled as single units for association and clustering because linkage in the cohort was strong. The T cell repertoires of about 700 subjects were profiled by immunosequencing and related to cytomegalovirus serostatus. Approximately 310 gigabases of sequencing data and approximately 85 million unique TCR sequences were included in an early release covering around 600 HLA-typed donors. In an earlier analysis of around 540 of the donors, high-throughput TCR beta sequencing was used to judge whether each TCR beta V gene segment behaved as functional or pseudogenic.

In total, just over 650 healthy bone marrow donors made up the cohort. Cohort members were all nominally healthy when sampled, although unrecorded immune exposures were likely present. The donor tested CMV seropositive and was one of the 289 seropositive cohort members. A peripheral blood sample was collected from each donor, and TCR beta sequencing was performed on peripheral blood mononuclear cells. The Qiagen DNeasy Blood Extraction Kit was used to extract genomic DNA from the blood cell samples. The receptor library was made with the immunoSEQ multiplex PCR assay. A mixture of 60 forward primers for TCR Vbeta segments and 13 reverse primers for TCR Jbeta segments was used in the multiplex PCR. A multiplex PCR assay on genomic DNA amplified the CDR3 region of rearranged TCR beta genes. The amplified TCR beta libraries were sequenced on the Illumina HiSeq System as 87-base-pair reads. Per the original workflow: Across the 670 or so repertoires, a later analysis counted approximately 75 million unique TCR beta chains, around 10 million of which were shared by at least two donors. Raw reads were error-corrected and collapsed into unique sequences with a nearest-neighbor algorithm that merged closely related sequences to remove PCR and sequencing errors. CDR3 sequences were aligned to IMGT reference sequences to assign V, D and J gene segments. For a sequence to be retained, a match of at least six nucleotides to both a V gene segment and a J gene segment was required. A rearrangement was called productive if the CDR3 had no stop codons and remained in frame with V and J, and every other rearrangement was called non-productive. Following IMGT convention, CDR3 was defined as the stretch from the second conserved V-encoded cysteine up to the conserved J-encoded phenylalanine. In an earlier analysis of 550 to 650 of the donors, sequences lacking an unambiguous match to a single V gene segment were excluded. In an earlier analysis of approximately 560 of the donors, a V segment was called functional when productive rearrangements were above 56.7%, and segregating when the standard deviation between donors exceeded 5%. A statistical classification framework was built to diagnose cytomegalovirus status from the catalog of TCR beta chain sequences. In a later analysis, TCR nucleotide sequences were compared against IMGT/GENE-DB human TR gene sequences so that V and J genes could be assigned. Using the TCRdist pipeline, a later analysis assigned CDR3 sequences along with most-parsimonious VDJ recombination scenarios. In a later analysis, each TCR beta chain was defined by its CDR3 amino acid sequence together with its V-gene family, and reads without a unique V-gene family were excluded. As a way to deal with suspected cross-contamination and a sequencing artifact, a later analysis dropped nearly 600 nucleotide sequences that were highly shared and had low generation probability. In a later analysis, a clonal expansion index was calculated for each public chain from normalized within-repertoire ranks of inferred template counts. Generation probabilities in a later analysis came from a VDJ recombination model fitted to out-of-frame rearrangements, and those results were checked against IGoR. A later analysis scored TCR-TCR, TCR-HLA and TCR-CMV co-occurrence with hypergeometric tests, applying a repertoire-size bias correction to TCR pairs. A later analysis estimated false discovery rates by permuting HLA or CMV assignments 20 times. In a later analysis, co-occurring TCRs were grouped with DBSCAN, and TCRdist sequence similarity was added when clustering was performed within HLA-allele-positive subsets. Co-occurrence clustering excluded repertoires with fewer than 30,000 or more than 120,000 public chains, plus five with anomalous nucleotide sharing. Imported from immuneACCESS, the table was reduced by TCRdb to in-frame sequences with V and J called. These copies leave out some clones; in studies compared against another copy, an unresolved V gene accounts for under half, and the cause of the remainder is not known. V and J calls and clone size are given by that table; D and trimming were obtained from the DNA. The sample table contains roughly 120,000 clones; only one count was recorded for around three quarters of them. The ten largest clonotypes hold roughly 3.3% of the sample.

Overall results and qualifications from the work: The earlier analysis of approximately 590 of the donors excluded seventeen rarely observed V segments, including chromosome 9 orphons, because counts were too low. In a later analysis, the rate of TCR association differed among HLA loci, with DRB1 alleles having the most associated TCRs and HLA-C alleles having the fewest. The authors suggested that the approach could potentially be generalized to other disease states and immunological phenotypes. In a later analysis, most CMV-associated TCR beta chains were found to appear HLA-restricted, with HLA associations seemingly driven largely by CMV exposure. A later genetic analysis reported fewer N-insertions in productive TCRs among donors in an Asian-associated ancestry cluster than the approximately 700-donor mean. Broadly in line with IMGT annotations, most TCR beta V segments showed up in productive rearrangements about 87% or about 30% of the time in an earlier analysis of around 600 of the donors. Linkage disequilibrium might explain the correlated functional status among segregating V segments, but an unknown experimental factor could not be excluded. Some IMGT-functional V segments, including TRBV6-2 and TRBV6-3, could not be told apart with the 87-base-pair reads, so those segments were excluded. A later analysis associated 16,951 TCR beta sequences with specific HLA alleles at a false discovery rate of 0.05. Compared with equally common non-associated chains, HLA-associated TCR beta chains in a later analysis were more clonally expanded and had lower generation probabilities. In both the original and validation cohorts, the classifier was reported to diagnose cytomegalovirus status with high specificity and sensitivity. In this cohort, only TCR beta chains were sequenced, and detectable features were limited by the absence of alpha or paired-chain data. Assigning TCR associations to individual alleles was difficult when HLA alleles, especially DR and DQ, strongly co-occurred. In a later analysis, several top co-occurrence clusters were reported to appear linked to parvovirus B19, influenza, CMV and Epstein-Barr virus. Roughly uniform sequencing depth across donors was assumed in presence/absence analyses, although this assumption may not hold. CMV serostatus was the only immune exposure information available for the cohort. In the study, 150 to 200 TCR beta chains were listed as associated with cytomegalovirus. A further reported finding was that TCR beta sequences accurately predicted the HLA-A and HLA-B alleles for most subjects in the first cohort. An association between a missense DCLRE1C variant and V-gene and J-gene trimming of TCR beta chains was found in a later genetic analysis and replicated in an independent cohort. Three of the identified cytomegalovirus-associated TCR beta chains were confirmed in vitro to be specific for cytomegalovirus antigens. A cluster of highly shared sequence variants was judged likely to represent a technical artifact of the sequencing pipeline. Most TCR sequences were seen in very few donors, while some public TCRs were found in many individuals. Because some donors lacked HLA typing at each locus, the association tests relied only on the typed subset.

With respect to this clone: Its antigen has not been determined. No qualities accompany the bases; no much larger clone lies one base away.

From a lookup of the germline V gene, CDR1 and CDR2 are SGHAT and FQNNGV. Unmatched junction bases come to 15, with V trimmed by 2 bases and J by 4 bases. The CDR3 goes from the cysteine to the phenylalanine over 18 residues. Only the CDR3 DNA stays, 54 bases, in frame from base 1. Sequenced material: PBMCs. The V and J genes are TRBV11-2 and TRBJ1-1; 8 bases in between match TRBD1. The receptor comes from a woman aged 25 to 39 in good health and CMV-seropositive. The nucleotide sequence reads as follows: TGTGCCAGCAGCTTAAAAGTCCAGGGGGCAGCGGGGTTCACTGAAGCTTTCTTT. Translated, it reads CASSLKVQGAAGFTEAFF.